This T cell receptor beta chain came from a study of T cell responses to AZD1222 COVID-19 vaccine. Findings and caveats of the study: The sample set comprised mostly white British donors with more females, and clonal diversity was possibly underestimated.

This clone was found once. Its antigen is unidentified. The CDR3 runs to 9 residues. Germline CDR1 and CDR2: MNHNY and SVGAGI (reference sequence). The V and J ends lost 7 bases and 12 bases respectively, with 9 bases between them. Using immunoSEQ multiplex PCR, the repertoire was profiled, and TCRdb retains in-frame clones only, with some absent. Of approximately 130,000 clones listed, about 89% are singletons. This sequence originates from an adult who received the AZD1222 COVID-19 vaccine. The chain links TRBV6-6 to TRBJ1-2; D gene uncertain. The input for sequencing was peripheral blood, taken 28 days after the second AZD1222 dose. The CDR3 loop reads CASNGVDTF. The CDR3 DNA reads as TGTGCCAGCAACGGCGTGGACACCTTC.